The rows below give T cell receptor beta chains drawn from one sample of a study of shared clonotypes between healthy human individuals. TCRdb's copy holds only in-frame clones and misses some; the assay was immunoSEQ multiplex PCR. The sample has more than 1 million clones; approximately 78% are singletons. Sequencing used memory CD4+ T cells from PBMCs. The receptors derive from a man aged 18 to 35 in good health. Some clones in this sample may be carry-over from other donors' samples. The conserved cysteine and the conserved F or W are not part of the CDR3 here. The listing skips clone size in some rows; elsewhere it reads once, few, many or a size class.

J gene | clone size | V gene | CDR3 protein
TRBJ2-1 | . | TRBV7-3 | ASSLTPAPGTDEQF
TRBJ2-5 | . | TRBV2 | ASSALAGAETQY
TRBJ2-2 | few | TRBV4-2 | ASSQGVSRNTGELF
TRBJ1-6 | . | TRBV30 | AWSPLNSPLH
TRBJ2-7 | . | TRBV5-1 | ASRPLAGMDEQY
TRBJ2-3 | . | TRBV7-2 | ASSQEAIRTDTQY
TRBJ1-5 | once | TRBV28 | ASTKKDRASNQPQH
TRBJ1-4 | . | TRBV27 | ASSPLEREKLF
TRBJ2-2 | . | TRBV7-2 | ASSTPGRDTGELF
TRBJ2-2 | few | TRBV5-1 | ASSLAMNTGELF
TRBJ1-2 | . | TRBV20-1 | SASGGNGYT
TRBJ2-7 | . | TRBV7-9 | ASSETTSGSNEQY
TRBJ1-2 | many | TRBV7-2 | ASSYMGGRGGYGYT
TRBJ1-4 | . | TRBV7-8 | ASAARTNEKLF
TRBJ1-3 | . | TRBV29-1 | SVVGSSGNTIY
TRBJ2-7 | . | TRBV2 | ASGLAGTYEQY
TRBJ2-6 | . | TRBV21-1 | APGRANVLT
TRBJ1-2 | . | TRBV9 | ASSADRGNYGYT
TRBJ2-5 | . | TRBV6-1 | ASNRWGPGETQY
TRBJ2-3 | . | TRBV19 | ASSIDAFTDTQY
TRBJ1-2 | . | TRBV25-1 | ASRDGTVGSYT
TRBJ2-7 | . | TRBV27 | ASLNQQY
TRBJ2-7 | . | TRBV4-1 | ASSPGPLYEQY
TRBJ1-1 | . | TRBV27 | ASSLSAADTEAF
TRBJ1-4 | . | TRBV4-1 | ASSNKGQATNEKLF
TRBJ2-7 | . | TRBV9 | ASTYNSYEQY
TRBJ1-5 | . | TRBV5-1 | ASSLDRGPTQPQH
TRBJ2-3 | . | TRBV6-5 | ASRQVIWTDTQY
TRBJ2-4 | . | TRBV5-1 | ASSLGDFKNIQY
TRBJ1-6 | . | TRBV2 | ASRLHNSPLH
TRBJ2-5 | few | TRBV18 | ASSPPTGTSGAQETQY
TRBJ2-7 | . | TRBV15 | ATSPRQGSYEQY
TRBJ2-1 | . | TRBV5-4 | ASSWWQTFSYNEQF
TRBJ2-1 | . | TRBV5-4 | ASGTENEQF
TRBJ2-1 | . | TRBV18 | ASSPGTSGDNEQF
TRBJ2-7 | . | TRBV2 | ASRLAGGYEQY